Sequencing of this T cell receptor beta chain was carried out in a study of shared T cell receptors in the human thymus. The V gene end was trimmed by 2 bases and the J gene end by 8 bases; junction bases not matched to a gene: 5. This CDR3 has 13 residues. Germline V lookup: CDR1 MNHEY, CDR2 SMNVEV (reference sequence). Sequencing used immunoSEQ multiplex PCR; TCRdb keeps in-frame clones, though not all of them. The sample lists hundreds of thousands of clones; roughly 88% were seen once. The same specimen was also included in a second study, on human thymus T cells. In that study: Finnish infants who were healthy and having corrective surgery for congenital heart defects made up the donors. Thymic material originated from resections removed in the course of corrective heart surgery. Thymic and blood repertoires seemed to show skewed V and J gene use. Related research described strongly overlapping thymic repertoires in unrelated people.

The receptor's source is a boy younger than two with a congenital heart defect. The sequenced sample consisted of thymocytes. This chain joins TRBV27 and TRBJ1-2; 7 nucleotides match TRBD1. CDR3 sequence (DNA): TGTGCCAGCAGTTTAAACAGGGGCAGGGGCTACACCTTC. Its translation is CASSLNRGRGYTF.